This T cell receptor beta chain was found in a study of CXCR3-negative and CXCR3-positive naive CD8 T cells. Study-wide results and limits: The TRBV-TRBJ usage of naive CXCR3-negative and CXCR3-positive cells was similar, but that of memory cells differed.

With UMI labels, 5' RACE was used to prepare the TRB cDNA libraries. TCRdb re-called the 5' RACE reads; every CDR3 protein appears as one record, without DNA. The sample has 90,000 to 100,000 distinct CDR3 sequences, and its top ten clones hold approximately 1.5%. Of note for this clonotype: As yet, its antigen is unknown.

The CDR3 is 14 residues long. Germline CDR1 and CDR2: SQVTM and ANQGSEA. Sample: naive CXCR3- CD8+ T cells from blood. Subset described: CD45RO-CCR7+CD27+CD95- naive CD8+ T cells lacking CXCR3 (TNR3-). The rearrangement joins TRBV29-1 to TRBJ2-7; the D call of TRBD1 rests on TCRdb alone, since no DNA is present to check it. This sequence was found in a human donor in good health. Some clones in this sample may be carry-over from other donors' samples. The CDR3 protein is CSVDGQGSSEEQYF.